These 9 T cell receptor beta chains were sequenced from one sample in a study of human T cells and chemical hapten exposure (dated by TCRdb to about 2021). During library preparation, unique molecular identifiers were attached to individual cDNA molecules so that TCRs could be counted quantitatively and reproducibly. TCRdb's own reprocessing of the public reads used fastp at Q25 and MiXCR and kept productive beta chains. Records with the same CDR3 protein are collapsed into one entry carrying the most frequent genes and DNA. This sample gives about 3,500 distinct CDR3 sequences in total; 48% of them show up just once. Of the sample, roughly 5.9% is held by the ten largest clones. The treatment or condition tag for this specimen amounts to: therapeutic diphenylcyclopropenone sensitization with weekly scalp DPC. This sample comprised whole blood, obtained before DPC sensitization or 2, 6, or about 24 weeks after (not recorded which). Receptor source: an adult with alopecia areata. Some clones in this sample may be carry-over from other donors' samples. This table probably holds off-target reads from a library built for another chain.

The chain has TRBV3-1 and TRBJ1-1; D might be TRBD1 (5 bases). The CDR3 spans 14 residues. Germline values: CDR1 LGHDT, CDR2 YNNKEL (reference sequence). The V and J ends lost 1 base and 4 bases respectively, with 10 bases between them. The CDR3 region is CASSQAFRATEAFF. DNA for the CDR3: TGTGCCAGCAGCCAAGCTTTCAGGGCCACTGAAGCTTTCTTT.

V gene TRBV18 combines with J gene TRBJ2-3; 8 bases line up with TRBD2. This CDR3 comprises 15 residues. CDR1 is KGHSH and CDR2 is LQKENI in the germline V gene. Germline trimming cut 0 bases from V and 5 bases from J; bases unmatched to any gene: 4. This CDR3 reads CASSPPGGERDTQYF. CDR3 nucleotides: TGTGCCAGCTCACCACCCGGGGGGGAGAGAGATACGCAGTATTTT. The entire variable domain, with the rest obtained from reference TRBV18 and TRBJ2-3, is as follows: NAGVMQNPRHLVRRRGQEARLRCSPMKGHSHVYWYRQLPEEGLKFMVYLQKENIIDESGMPKERFSAEFPKEGPSILRIQQVVRGDSAAYFCASSPPGGERDTQYFGPGTRLTVL.

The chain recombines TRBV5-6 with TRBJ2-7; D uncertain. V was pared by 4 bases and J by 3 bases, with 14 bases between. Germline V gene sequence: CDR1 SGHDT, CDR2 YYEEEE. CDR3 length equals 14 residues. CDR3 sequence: CASSVGESFYEQYF. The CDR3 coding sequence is TGTGCCAGCAGCGTCGGAGAGTCATTCTACGAGCAGTACTTC.

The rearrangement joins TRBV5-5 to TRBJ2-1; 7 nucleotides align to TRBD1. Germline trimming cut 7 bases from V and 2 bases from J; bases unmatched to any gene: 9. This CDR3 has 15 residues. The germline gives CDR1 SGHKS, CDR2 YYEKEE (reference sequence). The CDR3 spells CASGNRGLTYNEQFF. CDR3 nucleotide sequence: TGTGCCAGCGGGAACAGGGGCTTGACCTACAATGAGCAGTTCTTC.

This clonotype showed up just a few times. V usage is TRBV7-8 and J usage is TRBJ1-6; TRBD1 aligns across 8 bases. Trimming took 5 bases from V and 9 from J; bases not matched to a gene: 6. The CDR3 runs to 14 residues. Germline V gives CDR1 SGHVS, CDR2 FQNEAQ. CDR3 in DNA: TGTGCCAGCAGCATGCAGGGGGCCAGTTCACCCCTCCACTTT. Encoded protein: CASSMQGASSPLHF. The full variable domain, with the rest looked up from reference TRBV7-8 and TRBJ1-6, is GAGVSQSPRYKVAKRGQDVALRCDPISGHVSLFWYQQALGQGPEFLTYFQNEAQLDKSGLPSDRFFAERPEGSVSTLKIQRTQQEDSAVYLCASSMQGASSPLHFGNGTRLTVT.

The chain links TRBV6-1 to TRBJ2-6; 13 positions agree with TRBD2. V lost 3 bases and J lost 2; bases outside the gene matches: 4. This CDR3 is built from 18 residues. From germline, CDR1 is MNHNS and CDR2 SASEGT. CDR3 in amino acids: CASSEGTSGATGANVLTF. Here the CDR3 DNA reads TGTGCCAGCAGTGAGGGGACTAGCGGGGCGACTGGGGCCAACGTCCTGACTTTC.

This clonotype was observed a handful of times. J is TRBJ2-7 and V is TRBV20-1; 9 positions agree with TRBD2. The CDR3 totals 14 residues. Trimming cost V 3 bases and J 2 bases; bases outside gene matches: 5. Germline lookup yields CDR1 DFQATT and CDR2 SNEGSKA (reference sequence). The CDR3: CSASPSGGTYEQYF. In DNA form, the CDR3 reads TGCAGTGCTAGTCCCAGCGGGGGGACCTACGAGCAGTACTTC.

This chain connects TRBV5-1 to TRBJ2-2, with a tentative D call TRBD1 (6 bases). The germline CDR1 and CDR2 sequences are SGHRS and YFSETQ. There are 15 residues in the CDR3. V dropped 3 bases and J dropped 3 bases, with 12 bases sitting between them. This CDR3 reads CASSWTDRDTGELFF. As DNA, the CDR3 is TGCGCCAGCAGCTGGACGGACAGAGACACCGGGGAGCTGTTTTTT.

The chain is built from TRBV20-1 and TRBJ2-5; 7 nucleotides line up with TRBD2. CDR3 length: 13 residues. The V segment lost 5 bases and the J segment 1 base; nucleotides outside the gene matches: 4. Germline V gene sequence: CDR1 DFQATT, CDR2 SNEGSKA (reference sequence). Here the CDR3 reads CSASAGSQETQYF. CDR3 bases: TGCAGTGCTTCAGCGGGGAGCCAAGAGACCCAGTACTTC.